This entry features one T cell receptor (beta chain) sequence. Germline values: CDR1 LGHDT, CDR2 YNNKEL (reference sequence). The CDR3 length is 13 residues. The ends were cut back, 2 bases at V and 4 bases at J, with 5 bases in the middle. This specimen belongs to a study of blood T cell repertoires in COVID-19. Study-wide context: The origin of the acute and convalescent COVID-19 samples was the United States, Italy and Spain. T cells, B-cell-depleted T cells, or PBMCs supplied cDNA or gDNA.

Per the original data handling: Reference gene primers were amplified, and this amplification served to estimate nucleated cell counts. Generated by immunoSEQ multiplex PCR, the TCRdb table keeps only in-frame clones and is missing some. The V and J calls and clone size are taken from that table; D and trimming were inferred from the DNA. Of fewer than 150,000 clones detected, 70% to 90% appear once; the ten largest clones hold nearly 0.9%. The sequencing input was peripheral blood. This TCR was sampled from a woman between 45 and 60 years old with active or convalescent COVID-19. The chain combines TRBV3-1 (or the pseudogene TRBV3-2) with TRBJ2-2; no firm D call. The CDR3 loop reads CASSQISTGELFF. The CDR3 nucleotides are TGTGCCAGCAGCCAAATCTCCACCGGGGAGCTGTTTTTT.